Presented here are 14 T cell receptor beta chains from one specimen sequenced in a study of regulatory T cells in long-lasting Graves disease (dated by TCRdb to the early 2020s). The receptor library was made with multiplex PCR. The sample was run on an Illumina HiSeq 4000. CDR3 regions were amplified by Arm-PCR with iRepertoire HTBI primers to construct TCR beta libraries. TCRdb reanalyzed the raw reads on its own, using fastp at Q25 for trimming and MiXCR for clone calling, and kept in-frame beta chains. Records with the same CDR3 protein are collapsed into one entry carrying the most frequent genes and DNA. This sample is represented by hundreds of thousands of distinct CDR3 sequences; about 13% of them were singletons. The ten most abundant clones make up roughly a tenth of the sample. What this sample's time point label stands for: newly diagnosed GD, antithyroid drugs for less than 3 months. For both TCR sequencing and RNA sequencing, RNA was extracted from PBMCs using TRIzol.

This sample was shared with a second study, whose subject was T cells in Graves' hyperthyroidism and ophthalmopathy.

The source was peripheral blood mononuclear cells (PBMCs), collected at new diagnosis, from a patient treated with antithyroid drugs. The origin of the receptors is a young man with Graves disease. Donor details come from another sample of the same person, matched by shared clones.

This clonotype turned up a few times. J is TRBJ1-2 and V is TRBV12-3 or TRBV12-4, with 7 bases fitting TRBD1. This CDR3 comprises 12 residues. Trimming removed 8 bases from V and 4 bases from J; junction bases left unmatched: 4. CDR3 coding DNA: TGTGCCAGCGCAGGGGGTGCCTATGGCTACACCTTC. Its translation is CASAGGAYGYTF.

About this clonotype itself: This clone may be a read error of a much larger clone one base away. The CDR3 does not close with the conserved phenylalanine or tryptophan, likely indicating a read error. The CDR3 DNA follows: TGCAGCGTTGAGGGACAGAACTACCAAGAGACCCAGTACTTA. It translates to CSVEGQNYQETQYL. The V gene is TRBV29-1, the J gene TRBJ2-5; 7 bases match TRBD1. Germline loops: CDR1 SQVTM, CDR2 ANQGSEA. The CDR3 extends over 14 amino acids. V was pared by 3 bases and J by 0 bases, with 4 bases of the junction left unmatched.

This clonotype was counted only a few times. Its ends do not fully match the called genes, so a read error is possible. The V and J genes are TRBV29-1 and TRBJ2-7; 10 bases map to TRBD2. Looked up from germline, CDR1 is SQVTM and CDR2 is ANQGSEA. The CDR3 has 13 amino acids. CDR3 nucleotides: TGCAGCGTTGGACTAGCGGGTACCTACGAGCGGTACTTC. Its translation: CSVGLAGTYERYF.

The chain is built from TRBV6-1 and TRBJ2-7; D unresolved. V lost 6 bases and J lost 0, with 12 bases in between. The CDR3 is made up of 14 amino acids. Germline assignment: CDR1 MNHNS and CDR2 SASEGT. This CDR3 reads CASRRDGSSYEQYF. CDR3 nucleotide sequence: TGTGCCAGCAGGCGAGACGGCAGCTCCTACGAGCAGTACTTC.

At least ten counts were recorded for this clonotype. The CDR3 DNA follows: TGTGCCAGCAGTCTGGGACTACTTGATTCAGATACGCAGTATTTT. Encoded protein: CASSLGLLDSDTQYF. The chain is built from TRBV28 and TRBJ2-3; 7 bases are a match to TRBD2. The CDR3 length is 15 residues. The V gene end was trimmed by 5 bases and the J gene end by 4 bases; junction bases not matched to a gene: 9. Germline loops: CDR1 MDHEN, CDR2 SYDVKM.

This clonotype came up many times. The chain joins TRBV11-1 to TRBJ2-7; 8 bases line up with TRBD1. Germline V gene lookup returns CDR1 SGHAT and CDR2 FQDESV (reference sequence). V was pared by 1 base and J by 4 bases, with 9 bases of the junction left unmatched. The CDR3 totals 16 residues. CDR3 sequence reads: CASSLDRLDREYEQYF. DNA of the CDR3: TGTGCCAGCAGCTTAGATCGTTTGGACAGGGAGTACGAGCAGTACTTC.

The chain's CDR3 is CASSDQPGTSGRYF. The CDR3 DNA is TGTGCCAGCAGTGACCAACCCGGGACTAGCGGGAGGTACTTC. The chain couples TRBV2 to TRBJ2-5; 14 bases are shared with TRBD2. J gave up 13 bases and V 3 bases, and 7 bases lay outside the gene matches. Germline V lookup: CDR1 SNHLY, CDR2 FYNNEI. CDR3 size: 14 residues. Full variable domain (rest looked up from reference TRBV2 and TRBJ2-5): EPEVTQTPSHQVTQMGQEVILRCVPISNHLYFYWYRQILGQKVEFLVSFYNNEISEKSEIFDDQFSVERPDGSNFTLKIRSTKLEDSAMYFCASSDQPGTSGRYFGPGTRLLVL.

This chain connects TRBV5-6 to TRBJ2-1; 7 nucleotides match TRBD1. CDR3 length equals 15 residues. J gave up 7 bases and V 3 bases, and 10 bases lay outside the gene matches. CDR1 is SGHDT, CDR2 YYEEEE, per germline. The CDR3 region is CASSSSGTEKNEQFF. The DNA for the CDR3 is TGTGCCAGCAGCTCGTCCGGGACAGAGAAGAATGAGCAGTTCTTC.

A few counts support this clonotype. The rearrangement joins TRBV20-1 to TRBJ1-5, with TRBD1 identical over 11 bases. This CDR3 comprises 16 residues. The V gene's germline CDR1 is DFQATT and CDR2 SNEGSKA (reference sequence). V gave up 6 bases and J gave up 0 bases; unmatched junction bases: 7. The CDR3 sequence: CSARTGGRHSNQPQHF. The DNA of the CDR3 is TGCAGTGCCAGGACAGGGGGCCGCCATAGCAATCAGCCCCAGCATTTT.

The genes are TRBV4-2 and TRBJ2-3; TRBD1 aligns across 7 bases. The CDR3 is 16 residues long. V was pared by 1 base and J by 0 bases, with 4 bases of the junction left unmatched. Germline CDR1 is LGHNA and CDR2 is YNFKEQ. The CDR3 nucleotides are TGTGCCAGCAGCCAAGGGGGACAGCTTAGCACAGATACGCAGTATTTT. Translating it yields CASSQGGQLSTDTQYF.

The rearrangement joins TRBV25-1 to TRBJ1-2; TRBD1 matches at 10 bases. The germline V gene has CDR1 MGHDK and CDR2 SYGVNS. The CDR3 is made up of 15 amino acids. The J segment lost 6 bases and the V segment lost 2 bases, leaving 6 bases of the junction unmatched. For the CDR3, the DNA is TGTGCCAGCAGTGAAGCGGGACAGGGGTACCATGGCTACACCTTC. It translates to CASSEAGQGYHGYTF.

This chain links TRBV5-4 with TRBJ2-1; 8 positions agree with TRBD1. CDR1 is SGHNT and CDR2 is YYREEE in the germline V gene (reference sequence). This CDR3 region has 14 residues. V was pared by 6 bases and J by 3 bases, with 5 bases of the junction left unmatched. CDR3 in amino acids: CASMPGGDYNEQFF. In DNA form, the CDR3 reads TGTGCCAGCATGCCAGGGGGCGACTACAATGAGCAGTTCTTC. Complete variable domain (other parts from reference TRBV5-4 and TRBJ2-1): ETGVTQSPTHLIKTRGQQVTLRCSSQSGHNTVSWYQQALGQGPQFIFQYYREEENGRGNFPPRFSGLQFPNYSSELNVNALELDDSALYLCASMPGGDYNEQFFGPGTRLTVL.

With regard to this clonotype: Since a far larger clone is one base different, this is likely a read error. The CDR3 sequence is CAGSSTGYEQYF. Written as DNA, the CDR3 is TGTGCCGGCAGCTCTACAGGGTACGAGCAGTACTTC. The V call is TRBV11-3, the J call TRBJ2-7; TRBD1 might be the D (6 bases). The V gene's germline CDR1 is SGHNT and CDR2 YENEEA. The CDR3 consists of 12 residues. The whole variable domain, filled in from reference TRBV11-3 and TRBJ2-7, reads EAGVVQSPRYKIIEKKQPVAFWCNPISGHNTLYWYLQNLGQGPELLIRYENEEAVDDSQLPKDRFSAERLKGVDSTLKIQPAELGDSAVYLCAGSSTGYEQYFGPGTRLTVT.

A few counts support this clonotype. CDR3 coding DNA: TGTGCCAGTAGTCCTCCCGACTTCAGGGGAAAACACGAGCAGTACTTC. It encodes CASSPPDFRGKHEQYF. V and J are TRBV19 and TRBJ2-7; maybe TRBD1 (6 bases). Trimming shortened V by 5 bases and J by 5 bases, and 22 bases separated the two germline ends. CDR1 is LNHDA, CDR2 SQIVND, per germline (reference sequence). The CDR3 loop spans 16 amino acids. Full variable domain (outside the CDR3, taken from reference TRBV19 and TRBJ2-7): DGGITQSPKYLFRKEGQNVTLSCEQNLNHDAMYWYRQDPGQGLRLIYYSQIVNDFQKGDIAEGYSVSREKKESFPLTVTSAQKNPTAFYLCASSPPDFRGKHEQYFGPGTRLTVT.